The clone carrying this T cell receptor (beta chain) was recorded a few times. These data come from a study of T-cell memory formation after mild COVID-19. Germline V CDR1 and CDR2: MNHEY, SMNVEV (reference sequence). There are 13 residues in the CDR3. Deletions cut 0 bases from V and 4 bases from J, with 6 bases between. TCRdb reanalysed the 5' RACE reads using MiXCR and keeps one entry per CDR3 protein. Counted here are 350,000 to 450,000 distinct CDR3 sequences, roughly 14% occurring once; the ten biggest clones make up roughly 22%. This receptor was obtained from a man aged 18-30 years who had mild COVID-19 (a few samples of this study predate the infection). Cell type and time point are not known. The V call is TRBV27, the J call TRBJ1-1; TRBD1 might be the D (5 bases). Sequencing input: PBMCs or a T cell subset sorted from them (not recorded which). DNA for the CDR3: TGTGCCAGCAGTTTATCAGGGACCACTGAAGCTTTCTTT. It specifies CASSLSGTTEAFF.